The clone carrying this T cell receptor beta chain is termed medium-sized. Its antigen remains unidentified. This record comes from a study of CD8 T cell repertoires and HIV-1 epitope variants. Study as a whole: Separate wells received one of Twenty-five Gag or Nef variant peptides.

The method was immunoSEQ multiplex PCR; TCRdb's version includes in-frame clones alone and lacks a portion of them. The repertoire holds several thousand clones, with approximately 70% as singletons. Germline CDR1 reads MDHEN; CDR2 reads SYDVKM. Germline trimming cut 5 bases from V and 9 bases from J; bases unmatched to any gene: 4. The CDR3 consists of 12 residues. Source material: cultured CD8+ T cells derived from PBMCs. This clonotype was sampled from a male donor with HIV. The chain carries TRBV28 and TRBJ2-1; 7 bases are shared with TRBD1. The CDR3 region has the DNA TGTGCCAGCAGTCCAGGGGGAAGTGAGCAGTTCTTC. Translation gives CASSPGGSEQFF. Looking up the rest from reference TRBV28 and TRBJ2-1 gives the full variable domain: DVKVTQSSRYLVKRTGEKVFLECVQDMDHENMFWYRQDPGLGLRLIYFSYDVKMKEKGDIPEGYSVSREKKERFSLILESASTNQTSMYLCASSPGGSEQFFGPGTRLTVL.